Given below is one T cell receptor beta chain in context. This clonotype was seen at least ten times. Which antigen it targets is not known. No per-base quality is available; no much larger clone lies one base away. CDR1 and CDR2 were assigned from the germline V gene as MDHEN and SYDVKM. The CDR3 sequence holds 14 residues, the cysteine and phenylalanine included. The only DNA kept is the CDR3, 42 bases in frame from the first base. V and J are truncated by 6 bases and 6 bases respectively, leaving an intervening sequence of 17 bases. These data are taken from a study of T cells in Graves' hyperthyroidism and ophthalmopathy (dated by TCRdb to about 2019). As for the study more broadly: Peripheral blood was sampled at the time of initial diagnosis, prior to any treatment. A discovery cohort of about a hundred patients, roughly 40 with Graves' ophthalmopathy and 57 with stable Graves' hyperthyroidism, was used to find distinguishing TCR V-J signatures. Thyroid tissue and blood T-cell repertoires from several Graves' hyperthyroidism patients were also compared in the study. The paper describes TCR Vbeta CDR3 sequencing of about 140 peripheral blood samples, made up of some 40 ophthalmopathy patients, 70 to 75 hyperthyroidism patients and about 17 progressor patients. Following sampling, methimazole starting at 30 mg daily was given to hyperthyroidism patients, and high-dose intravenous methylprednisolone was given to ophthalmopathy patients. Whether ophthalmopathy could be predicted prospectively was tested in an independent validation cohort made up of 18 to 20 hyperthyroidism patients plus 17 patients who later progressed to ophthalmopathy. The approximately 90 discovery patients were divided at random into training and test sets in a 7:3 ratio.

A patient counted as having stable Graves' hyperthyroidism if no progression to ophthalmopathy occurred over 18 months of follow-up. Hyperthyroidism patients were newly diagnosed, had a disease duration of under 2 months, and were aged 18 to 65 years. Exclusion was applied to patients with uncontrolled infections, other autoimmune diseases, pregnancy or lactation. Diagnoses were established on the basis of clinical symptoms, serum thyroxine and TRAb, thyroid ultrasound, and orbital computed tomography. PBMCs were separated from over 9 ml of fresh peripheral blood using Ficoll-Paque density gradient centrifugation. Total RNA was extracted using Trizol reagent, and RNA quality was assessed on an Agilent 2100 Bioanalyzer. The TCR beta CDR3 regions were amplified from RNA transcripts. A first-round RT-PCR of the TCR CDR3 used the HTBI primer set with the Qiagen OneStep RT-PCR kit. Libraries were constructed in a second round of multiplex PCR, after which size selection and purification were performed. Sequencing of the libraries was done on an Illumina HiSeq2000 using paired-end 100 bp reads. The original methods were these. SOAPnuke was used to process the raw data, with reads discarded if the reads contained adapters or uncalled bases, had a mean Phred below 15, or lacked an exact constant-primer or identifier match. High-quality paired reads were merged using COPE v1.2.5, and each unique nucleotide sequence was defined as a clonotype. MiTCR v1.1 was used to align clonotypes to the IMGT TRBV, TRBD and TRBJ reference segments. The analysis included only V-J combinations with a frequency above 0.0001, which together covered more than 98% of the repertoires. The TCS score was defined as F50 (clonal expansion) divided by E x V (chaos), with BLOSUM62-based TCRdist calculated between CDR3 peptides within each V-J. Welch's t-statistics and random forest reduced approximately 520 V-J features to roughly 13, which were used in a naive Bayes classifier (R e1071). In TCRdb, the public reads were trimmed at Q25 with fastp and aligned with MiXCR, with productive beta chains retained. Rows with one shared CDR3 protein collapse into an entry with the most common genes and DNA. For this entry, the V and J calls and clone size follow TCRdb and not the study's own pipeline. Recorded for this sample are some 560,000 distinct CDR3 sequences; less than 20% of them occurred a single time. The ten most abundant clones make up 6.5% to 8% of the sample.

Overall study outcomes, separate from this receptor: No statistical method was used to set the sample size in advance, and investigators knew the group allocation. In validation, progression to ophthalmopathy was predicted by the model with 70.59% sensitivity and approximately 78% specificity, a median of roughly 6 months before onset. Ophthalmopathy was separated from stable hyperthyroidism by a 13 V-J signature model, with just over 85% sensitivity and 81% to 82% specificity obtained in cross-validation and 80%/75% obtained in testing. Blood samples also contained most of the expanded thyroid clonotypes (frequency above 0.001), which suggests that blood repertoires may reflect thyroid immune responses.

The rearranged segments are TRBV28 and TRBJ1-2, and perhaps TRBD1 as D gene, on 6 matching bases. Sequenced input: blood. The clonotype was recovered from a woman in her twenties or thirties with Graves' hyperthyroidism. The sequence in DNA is TGTGCCAGCAGACCTTCCACAGGGTGGGATGGCTACACCTTC. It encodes CASRPSTGWDGYTF.